This T cell receptor (beta chain) originates from a study of T-cell memory formation after mild COVID-19. CDR1 is SGHTA and CDR2 is FQGNSA in the germline V gene. Unmatched junction bases numbered 14, after V lost 5 bases and J lost 2 bases. The length of the CDR3 is 19 residues. In TCRdb, the 5' RACE reads were re-called with MiXCR into one record per CDR3 protein. The table shows around 82,000 distinct CDR3 sequences, with more than 10% occurring only once. The sample holds a few counts of this clonotype. Sequencing was done on a sample of PBMCs or a T cell subset sorted from them (not recorded which). The gene calls are TRBV7-2 and TRBJ2-3, with TRBD2 matching over 12 bases. The clonotype was recovered from a man younger than 30 who had mild COVID-19 (a few samples of this study predate the infection). Cell type and time point are not known. The CDR3 coding sequence is TGTGCCAGCAGCGAAGAGCCCCCCACTAGCGGGGGGAACACAGATACGCAGTATTTT. Protein product: CASSEEPPTSGGNTDTQYF.